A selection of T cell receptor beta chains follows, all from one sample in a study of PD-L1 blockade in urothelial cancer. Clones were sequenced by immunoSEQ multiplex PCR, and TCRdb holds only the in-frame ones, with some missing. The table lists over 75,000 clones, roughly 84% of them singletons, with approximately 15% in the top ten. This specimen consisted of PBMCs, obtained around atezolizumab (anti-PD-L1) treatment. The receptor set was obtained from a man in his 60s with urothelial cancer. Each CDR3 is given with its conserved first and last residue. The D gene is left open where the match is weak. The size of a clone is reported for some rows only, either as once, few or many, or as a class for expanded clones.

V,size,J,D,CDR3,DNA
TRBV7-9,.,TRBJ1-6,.,CASSFNAGSSYNSPLHF,TGTGCCAGCAGCTTTAACGCAGGAAGCTCCTATAATTCACCCCTCCACTTT
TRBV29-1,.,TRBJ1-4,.,CSVAGFEEKLFF,TGCAGCGTTGCGGGTTTCGAGGAAAAACTGTTTTTT
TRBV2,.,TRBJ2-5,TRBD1,CASRIPGQGWTQYF,TGTGCCAGCAGGATACCGGGACAGGGGTGGACCCAGTACTTC
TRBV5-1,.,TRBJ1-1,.,CASSLGTGTPNEAFF,TGCGCCAGCAGCTTGGGTACCGGGACACCTAATGAAGCTTTCTTT
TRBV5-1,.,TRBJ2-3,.,CASSFPADTQYF,TGCGCCAGCAGCTTCCCGGCAGATACGCAGTATTTT
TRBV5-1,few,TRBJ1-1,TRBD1,CASSVGQGAEAFF,TGCGCCAGCAGTGTCGGACAGGGGGCCGAAGCTTTCTTT
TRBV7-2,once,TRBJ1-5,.,CASSLQGSQPQHF,TGTGCCAGCAGCTTACAGGGGAGTCAGCCCCAGCATTTT
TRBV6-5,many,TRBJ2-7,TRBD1,CASSYFPGQGYEQYF,TGTGCCAGCAGTTACTTCCCTGGACAGGGCTACGAGCAGTACTTC
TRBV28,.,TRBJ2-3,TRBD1,CASSPRQGALSTDTQYF,TGTGCCAGCAGTCCCCGCCAGGGGGCGTTAAGCACAGATACGCAGTATTTT
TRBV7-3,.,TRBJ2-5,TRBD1,CASSLWGTAQETQYF,TGTGCCAGCAGCTTATGGGGGACAGCCCAAGAGACCCAGTACTTC
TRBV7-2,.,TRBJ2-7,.,CASSLGGLGNEQYF,TGTGCCAGCAGCTTAGGGGGCTTGGGAAACGAGCAGTACTTC